Following are 19 T cell receptor beta chains from one sample sequenced in a study of PD-1 blockade in classical Hodgkin lymphoma. In every patient, relapse followed autologous stem cell transplantation, while exposure to brentuximab vedotin differed. Sequencing was performed with immunoSEQ multiplex PCR; in TCRdb, only in-frame clones are kept and a portion is missing. The table lists some 90,000 clones, about 90% of them singletons, with roughly 2.6% in the top ten. The specimen was peripheral blood mononuclear cells (PBMCs), collected before the second cycle of nivolumab. The receptors stem from a human donor with classical Hodgkin lymphoma.

The chain uses TRBV9 and TRBJ2-2; D is unclear. Germline V CDR1 and CDR2: SGDLS, YYNGEE. The CDR3 has 14 amino acids. V lost 4 bases and J 6 bases, leaving 13 bases between the germline ends. The CDR3 loop reads CASSPPSESGELFF. DNA of the CDR3: TGTGCCAGCAGCCCCCCGAGCGAGTCCGGGGAGCTGTTTTTT.

The chain employs TRBV21-1 and TRBJ2-2; the D call TRBD2 from the table was never checked on the DNA. TRBV21-1 is marked as a pseudogene. The CDR3 loop spans 14 amino acids. The CDR3 loop is CASSGSVNTGELFF. Here the CDR3 DNA reads TGTGCCAGCAGCGGGAGCGTAAACACCGGGGAGCTGTTTTTT.

The chain joins TRBV29-1 to TRBJ1-3; D call uncertain. This CDR3 contains 13 residues. Germline values: CDR1 SQVTM, CDR2 ANQGSEA. Trimming removed 4 bases at V and 0 bases at J, with 7 bases between. This CDR3 reads CSVGSTSGNTIYF. The CDR3 DNA reads TGCAGCGTTGGGTCCACCTCTGGAAACACCATATATTTT. Combining the CDR3 with reference TRBV29-1 and TRBJ1-3 gives the whole variable domain SAVISQKPSRDICQRGTSLTIQCQVDSQVTMMFWYRQQPGQSLTLIATANQGSEATYESGFVIDKFPISRPNLTFSTLTVSNMSPEDSSIYLCSVGSTSGNTIYFGEGSWLTVV.

The DNA for the CDR3 is TGTGCCAGCAGCTCAAGTTCTGGGACTGGAGAGACCCAGTACTTC. This sequence encodes CASSSSSGTGETQYF. V is TRBV9 and J is TRBJ2-5, with D possibly being TRBD2 (6 bases). The CDR3 is 15 amino acids. V was pared by 4 bases and J by 4 bases, with 17 bases between. Looked up from germline, CDR1 is SGDLS and CDR2 is YYNGEE. Variable domain in full (rest from reference TRBV9 and TRBJ2-5): DSGVTQTPKHLITATGQRVTLRCSPRSGDLSVYWYQQSLDQGLQFLIQYYNGEERAKGNILERFSAQQFPDLHSELNLSSLELGDSALYFCASSSSSGTGETQYFGPGTRLLVL.

J is TRBJ2-1 and V is TRBV6-1; 9 bases agree with TRBD2. From germline, CDR1 is MNHNS and CDR2 SASEGT. This CDR3 region has 17 residues. The J segment lost 8 bases and the V segment lost 4 bases, leaving 15 bases of the junction unmatched. In DNA, the CDR3 is TGTGCCAGCAGTGGACTAGCGGTGGGCTCCCCCGACGATGAGCAGTTCTTC. It specifies CASSGLAVGSPDDEQFF.

This clone was recorded only once. The rearrangement joins TRBV30 to TRBJ2-5; D ambiguous. Germline loops: CDR1 GTSNPN, CDR2 SVGIG (reference sequence). The V gene lost 3 bases and the J gene lost 3 bases, with 5 bases spanning the gap. The CDR3 is made up of 11 amino acids. CDR3: CAWRGKETQYF. In DNA form, the CDR3 reads TGTGCCTGGAGGGGAAAAGAGACCCAGTACTTC.

J is TRBJ2-6 and V is TRBV30; no definite D call. The CDR3 totals 13 residues. CDR1 is GTSNPN, CDR2 SVGIG, per germline (reference sequence). The germline V and J ends were trimmed by 1 base and 1 base, with 2 bases remaining between them. The CDR3 sequence: CAWSESGANVLTF. The CDR3 bases are TGTGCCTGGAGTGAGTCTGGGGCCAACGTCCTGACTTTC.

V gene TRBV2 combines with J gene TRBJ2-7, with D unclear. The CDR3 runs 14 residues. Trimming removed 3 bases from V and 2 bases from J, with 11 bases in between. Germline CDR1 and CDR2: SNHLY and FYNNEI. The CDR3 loop reads CASSDRSYPYEQYF. CDR3 DNA: TGTGCCAGCAGTGATCGGTCATACCCCTACGAGCAGTACTTC.

This clone was found once. CDR3 in DNA: TGTGCCAGCAAAAATCCGGGACAGGGGATGTTCGATCAGCCCCAGCATTTT. Translated, it gives CASKNPGQGMFDQPQHF. The chain recombines TRBV21-1 with TRBJ1-5; the table's D gene call, TRBD1, was not cross checked with the DNA. TRBV21-1 is flagged as a pseudogene. The CDR3 runs to 17 residues.

This clone has just one count. The V and J genes are TRBV19 and TRBJ1-1; TRBD1 might be the D (5 bases). The V end was cut by 5 bases, the J end by 4 bases, with 17 bases between. Germline values: CDR1 LNHDA, CDR2 SQIVND (reference sequence). The CDR3 consists of 15 residues. DNA for the CDR3: TGTGCCAGTAGTTTGATTGACGGGGCAAGCACTGAAGCTTTCTTT. Its translation is CASSLIDGASTEAFF.

The V call is TRBV7-8, the J call TRBJ2-7; the match to TRBD2 covers 8 bases. Germline CDR1 and CDR2: SGHVS and FQNEAQ. The CDR3 contains 14 residues. J lost 7 bases, V lost 1 base, and 6 bases had no gene match. This chain's CDR3 is CASSLETSVGEQYF. CDR3 sequence (DNA): TGTGCCAGCAGCTTAGAGACTAGCGTCGGAGAGCAGTACTTC. The variable domain in full, completed from reference TRBV7-8 and TRBJ2-7, reads GAGVSQSPRYKVAKRGQDVALRCDPISGHVSLFWYQQALGQGPEFLTYFQNEAQLDKSGLPSDRFFAERPEGSVSTLKIQRTQQEDSAVYLCASSLETSVGEQYFGPGTRLTVT.

The rearrangement links TRBV5-4 to TRBJ2-5; D is possibly TRBD1 (8 bases). V gave up 3 bases and J gave up 2 bases, with 17 bases separating them. CDR3 length: 16 residues. Per the germline V gene, CDR1 is SGHNT and CDR2 is YYREEE (reference sequence). DNA of the CDR3: TGTGCCAGCAGCTACGACAGGGGAGGGGGACAAGAGACCCAGTACTTC. It encodes CASSYDRGGGQETQYF.

In this sample, this clone turned up once. The rearrangement links TRBV28 to TRBJ2-7, with 7 bases lining up with TRBD2. The CDR3 extends over 14 amino acids. Losses at the gene ends were 6 bases for V and 6 bases for J; bases not matched to a gene: 11. Germline CDR1 is MDHEN and CDR2 is SYDVKM. The CDR3 reads CASRSGMRPSEQYF. As DNA, the CDR3 is TGTGCCAGCAGAAGCGGGATGCGCCCCTCCGAGCAGTACTTC.

The chain couples TRBV7-2 to TRBJ2-3, with 8 nucleotides matching TRBD2. With 1 base clipped from V and 7 bases from J, the junction kept 13 bases outside the gene matches. In germline, CDR1 is SGHTA, CDR2 FQGNSA. The CDR3 runs to 17 residues. CDR3 protein: CASSLVSAGGFANTQYF. CDR3 bases: TGTGCCAGCAGCTTAGTTTCGGCGGGGGGTTTTGCGAATACGCAGTATTTT.

The CDR3 region is CASSDPTEAFF. CDR3 DNA sequence: TGTGCCAGCAGTGACCCCACTGAAGCTTTCTTT. The chain has TRBV6-4 and TRBJ1-1; D is uncertain. The CDR3 contains 11 residues. Germline V lookup: CDR1 MRHNA, CDR2 SNTAGT. The V and J ends lost 2 bases and 4 bases respectively, with 2 bases between them.

This clone was seen more than once but under ten times. This chain joins TRBV9 and TRBJ1-5, with D hard to call. There are 15 residues in the CDR3. Germline CDR1 and CDR2: SGDLS and YYNGEE. V shed 0 bases and J shed 0 bases, with 7 bases lying between them. The CDR3, as DNA: TGTGCCAGCAGCGTAGCAGGATATAGCAATCAGCCCCAGCATTTT. It translates to CASSVAGYSNQPQHF.

This sequence joins TRBV4-2 and TRBJ1-1, with D perhaps TRBD1 (6 bases). V was pared by 0 bases and J by 1 base, with 12 bases between. CDR1 is LGHNA and CDR2 is YNFKEQ in the germline V gene. The CDR3 has 16 residues. The CDR3 region has the DNA TGTGCCAGCAGCCAAGATGAGCGGGGGCGGAACACTGAAGCTTTCTTT. Translation gives CASSQDERGRNTEAFF.

This chain uses TRBV5-8 with TRBJ2-7; D gene uncertain. CDR3 length: 11 amino acids. The germline V gene has CDR1 SGHTS and CDR2 YDEGEE. V was shortened by 1 base and J by 3 bases, with 2 bases between the two germline ends. CDR3 coding DNA: TGTGCCAGCAGCTTGCGCTACGAGCAGTACTTC. Translated, it gives CASSLRYEQYF.

For the CDR3, the DNA is TGTGCCAGCAGAGGACTCGAAGAGACCCAGTACTTC. It translates to CASRGLEETQYF. This chain uses TRBV9 with TRBJ2-5; perhaps TRBD2 as D (5 bases). This CDR3 is 12 amino acids long. Germline CDR1 and CDR2: SGDLS and YYNGEE. Trimming took 5 bases from V and 3 from J, leaving 8 bases between them.